These 28 T cell receptor beta chains came from one sample sequenced in a study of cytomegalovirus exposure and HLA in healthy donors. The PCR employed 60 Vbeta primers together with 13 Jbeta primers. Only in-frame clones appear in the TCRdb table, and some are missing; sequencing was by immunoSEQ multiplex PCR. The sample includes some 110,000 clones, roughly 66% seen only once; the top ten take 2.2%. Sequences were obtained from PBMCs. All receptors come from a woman aged 25 to 39 in good health and CMV-seronegative.

This chain joins TRBV10-3 and TRBJ2-7; 9 bases match TRBD1. Germline V gene sequence: CDR1 ENHRY, CDR2 SYGVKD. The CDR3 sequence is 13 residues long. The junction had 9 bases not matched to a gene; V was cut back by 10 bases and J by 5 bases. The CDR3 protein is CATAGQGAHEQYF. The CDR3 bases are TGTGCCACGGCGGGACAGGGTGCCCACGAGCAGTACTTC.

The chain links TRBV25-1 to TRBJ2-1; 7 nucleotides agree with TRBD2. The V and J ends lost 8 bases and 15 bases, in that order; junction bases with no gene match: 13. From germline, CDR1 is MGHDK and CDR2 SYGVNS. The CDR3 covers 12 residues. CDR3 sequence (DNA): TGTGCCAGCTCTCAACCGCGGGAGAAGTTGTTCTTC. Its translation is CASSQPREKLFF.

The V gene is TRBV10-3, the J gene TRBJ1-1; the D is unclear. Germline CDR1 reads ENHRY; CDR2 reads SYGVKD. The V gene lost 0 bases and the J gene lost 1 base, with 6 bases spanning the gap. The CDR3 contains 14 residues. The CDR3 DNA reads as TGTGCCATCAGTGAGTCGGGAGGGAACACTGAAGCTTTCTTT. This sequence encodes CAISESGGNTEAFF.

The chain has TRBV7-9 and TRBJ1-1, with D possibly being TRBD1 (6 bases). Germline CDR1 SEHNR, CDR2 FQNEAQ (reference sequence). There are 12 residues in the CDR3. Between the trimmed V and J ends, which lost 5 bases and 3 bases, there was a span of 7 bases. The CDR3 bases are TGTGCCAGCAGCAGACAGGACACTGAAGCTTTCTTT. It codes for CASSRQDTEAFF.

This clone has just a few counts. The rearrangement joins TRBV4-3 to TRBJ1-2, with 7 bases lining up with TRBD1. Looked up from germline, CDR1 is LGHNA and CDR2 is YSLEER. The CDR3 spans 14 residues. The junction had 10 bases not matched to a gene; V was cut back by 4 bases and J by 8 bases. CDR3 sequence: CASSLEAGTAGYTF. The CDR3 nucleotides read TGCGCCAGCAGCCTCGAGGCGGGGACAGCCGGCTACACCTTC.

This clone was seen more than once but under ten times. The V call is TRBV7-2, the J call TRBJ2-2; TRBD2 aligns across 12 bases. V was pared by 3 bases and J by 3 bases, with 11 bases of the junction left unmatched. This CDR3 region has 19 residues. The germline V gene encodes CDR1 SGHTA and CDR2 FQGNSA. The CDR3, as DNA: TGTGCCAGCAGCTTCAGGGCTAGCGGGAGGGCCGGGGACACCGGGGAGCTGTTTTTT. It codes for CASSFRASGRAGDTGELFF.

V and J are TRBV4-3 and TRBJ2-7; a possible D gene is TRBD1 (5 bases). Germline assignment: CDR1 LGHNA and CDR2 YSLEER. The CDR3 has 15 amino acids. Trimming removed 1 base at V and 2 bases at J, with 12 bases between. CDR3 nucleotides: TGCGCCAGCAGCCAAGCAGGGATACTACCCTACGAGCAGTACTTC. Translation: CASSQAGILPYEQYF.

This sequence joins TRBV11-2 and TRBJ2-6; TRBD2 is a possible D gene (7 bases). The CDR3 contains 18 residues. Per the germline V gene, CDR1 is SGHAT and CDR2 is FQNNGV. Trimming took off 5 bases at V and 1 base at J, with 18 bases between the two ends. As DNA, the CDR3 is TGTGCCAGCAGCCCTCTGAGGGGGGGAGGTTCTGGGGCCAACGTCCTGACTTTC. Translation: CASSPLRGGGSGANVLTF. The full variable domain, in which reference TRBV11-2 and TRBJ2-6 provide the parts outside the CDR3, is EAGVAQSPRYKIIEKRQSVAFWCNPISGHATLYWYQQILGQGPKLLIQFQNNGVVDDSQLPKDRFSAERLKGVDSTLKIQPAKLEDSAVYLCASSPLRGGGSGANVLTFGAGSRLTVL.

The chain uses TRBV5-1 and TRBJ2-1; 9 bases align to TRBD2. Germline CDR1 reads SGHRS; CDR2 reads YFSETQ. J gave up 8 bases and V 3 bases, and 9 bases lay outside the gene matches. This CDR3 is built from 15 residues. CDR3 nucleotides: TGCGCCAGCAGCTCTGGGGGCGGGAGGGCAGATGAGCAGTTCTTC. This encodes CASSSGGGRADEQFF.

This clone occurred a few times. V usage is TRBV28 and J usage is TRBJ1-5; 9 nucleotides match TRBD1. The V and J ends lost 7 bases and 0 bases, in that order; junction bases with no gene match: 7. The CDR3 extends over 16 amino acids. The germline CDR1 and CDR2 sequences are MDHEN and SYDVKM. The CDR3 DNA is TGTGCCAGCACGGTGACAGGGGGGTATAGCAATCAGCCCCAGCATTTT. It specifies CASTVTGGYSNQPQHF.

The V gene is TRBV14, the J gene TRBJ1-5; D is ambiguous. CDR1 and CDR2 from the germline V gene are SGHDN and FVKESK. V was pared by 2 bases and J by 4 bases, with 9 bases between. The CDR3 has 14 residues. The CDR3 loop is CASSQRGNNQPQHF. The DNA of the CDR3 is TGTGCCAGCAGCCAACGGGGTAATAATCAGCCCCAGCATTTT.

The V and J genes are TRBV29-1 and TRBJ2-5, with no clear D. The CDR3 has 11 amino acids. Trimming stripped 3 bases from V and 4 bases from J, with 6 bases between. Germline values: CDR1 SQVTM, CDR2 ANQGSEA. CDR3 DNA: TGCAGCGTTGACCCCCTAGAGACCCAGTACTTC. Translating gives CSVDPLETQYF. The full variable domain, with the rest looked up from reference TRBV29-1 and TRBJ2-5, is SAVISQKPSRDICQRGTSLTIQCQVDSQVTMMFWYRQQPGQSLTLIATANQGSEATYESGFVIDKFPISRPNLTFSTLTVSNMSPEDSSIYLCSVDPLETQYFGPGTRLLVL.

This rearrangement joins TRBV7-3 to TRBJ2-5; 8 bases map to TRBD1. The germline CDR1 and CDR2 sequences are SGHTA and FQGTGA. V trimming: 3 bases; J trimming: 5 bases; junction bases outside the gene matches: 5. The CDR3 runs to 14 residues. The CDR3 here is CASSLAGGGETQYF. CDR3 coding DNA: TGTGCCAGCAGCTTGGCAGGGGGCGGTGAGACCCAGTACTTC.

This chain uses TRBV7-9 with TRBJ2-1, with 7 bases lining up with TRBD2. Germline V gene lookup returns CDR1 SEHNR and CDR2 FQNEAQ (reference sequence). The V gene end was trimmed by 1 base and the J gene end by 0 bases; junction bases not matched to a gene: 9. CDR3 length: 18 amino acids. The chain's CDR3 is CASSLGGLVGGSYNEQFF. For the CDR3, the DNA is TGTGCCAGCAGCTTAGGCGGACTAGTCGGGGGCTCCTACAATGAGCAGTTCTTC.

The chain is built from TRBV7-2 and TRBJ2-7; D call uncertain. The germline V and J ends were trimmed by 6 bases and 0 bases, with 18 bases remaining between them. The CDR3 has 16 amino acids. Germline V gene data show CDR1 as SGHTA and CDR2 as FQGNSA. The CDR3 protein is CASRMAATSSSYEQYF. The CDR3, as DNA: TGTGCCAGCAGGATGGCCGCGACTTCGAGCTCCTACGAGCAGTACTTC.

This clone was counted between two and nine times. The chain has TRBV19 and TRBJ1-1; D remains unclear. Germline CDR1 and CDR2: LNHDA and SQIVND (reference sequence). The CDR3 is made up of 15 amino acids. V was shortened by 1 base and J by 4 bases, with 13 bases between the two germline ends. CDR3 protein: CASSIVDFGGTEAFF. The CDR3 DNA sequence: TGTGCCAGTAGTATAGTGGACTTCGGCGGCACTGAAGCTTTCTTT.

V usage is TRBV7-6 and J usage is TRBJ2-3, with D perhaps TRBD1 (6 bases). This CDR3 comprises 14 residues. Germline assignment: CDR1 SGHVS and CDR2 FNYEAQ. The ends were cut back, 1 base at V and 7 bases at J, with 12 bases in the middle. CDR3 DNA: TGTGCCAGCAGCTTAGAGTACAGGGTCCATACGCAGTATTTT. Protein sequence: CASSLEYRVHTQYF.

This clone has a handful of counts. The rearrangement joins TRBV4-1 to TRBJ2-7; 10 bases are shared with TRBD2. V shed 1 base, J shed 0 bases, and the junction held 0 bases outside the gene matches. Germline-derived CDR1 and CDR2 are MGHRA and YSYEKL. The CDR3 runs 15 residues. The DNA of the CDR3 is TGCGCCAGCAGCCAAGCTAGCGGGAGCTCCTACGAGCAGTACTTC. Its translation: CASSQASGSSYEQYF.

The chain employs TRBV4-3 and TRBJ2-6, with TRBD1 matching over 10 bases. CDR1 and CDR2 (germline): LGHNA, YSLEER. The CDR3 runs to 20 residues. Losses at the gene ends were 1 base for V and 0 bases for J; bases not matched to a gene: 9. The CDR3 bases are TGCGCCAGCAGCCAAGGACCCCCGGGACAGGGGCCCTCTGGGGCCAACGTCCTGACTTTC. Protein: CASSQGPPGQGPSGANVLTF.

This clone was counted only a few times. J is TRBJ1-1 and V is TRBV19, with 9 nucleotides matching TRBD1. This CDR3 spans 15 amino acids. V dropped 5 bases and J dropped 1; count of bases not matched to a gene: 5. The germline V gene encodes CDR1 LNHDA and CDR2 SQIVND (reference sequence). CDR3 in DNA: TGTGCCAGTAGTTCCGGGACAGGGTGGAACACTGAAGCTTTCTTT. This translates into CASSSGTGWNTEAFF.

The J gene is TRBJ2-1, the V gene TRBV12-5; no definite D call. The CDR3 contains 18 residues. CDR1 and CDR2 (germline): LGHNT, FRNRAP. V dropped 0 bases and J dropped 0 bases, with 15 bases sitting between them. CDR3 in DNA: TGTGCTAGTGGTTTGGTACTTTCCTTGTCGAGCTCCTACAATGAGCAGTTCTTC. It codes for CASGLVLSLSSSYNEQFF.

This chain joins TRBV5-4 and TRBJ1-6, with D tentatively TRBD1 (5 bases). CDR3 length: 18 amino acids. The V gene lost 0 bases and the J gene lost 5 bases, with 18 bases spanning the gap. CDR1 and CDR2 (germline): SGHNT, YYREEE (reference sequence). CDR3 sequence reads: CASSLVGGGSTDNSPLHF. The CDR3 region has the DNA TGTGCCAGCAGCTTGGTTGGGGGGGGATCGACCGATAATTCACCCCTCCACTTT.

V usage is TRBV20-1 and J usage is TRBJ1-1; D uncertain. Trimming pared 3 bases from V and 7 bases from J, leaving 9 bases between. CDR1 DFQATT and CDR2 SNEGSKA come from the germline V gene (reference sequence). This CDR3 has 11 residues. This CDR3 is CSASAGNEAFF. The CDR3 DNA sequence: TGCAGTGCTAGTGCGGGGAATGAAGCTTTCTTT.

The CDR3 nucleotides read TGTGCCAGCAGTTACAGCGGGAGGGCTGACGAGCAGTACTTC. This translates into CASSYSGRADEQYF. The rearrangement links TRBV6-5 to TRBJ2-7; 10 nucleotides line up with TRBD2. Germline V gene lookup returns CDR1 MNHEY and CDR2 SVGAGI. The CDR3 runs to 14 residues. The junction had 3 bases not matched to a gene; V was cut back by 2 bases and J by 5 bases.

The chain couples TRBV5-1 to TRBJ2-5; 7 bases are shared with TRBD2. CDR1 and CDR2 (germline): SGHRS, YFSETQ. V lost 4 bases and J lost 2; bases outside the gene matches: 5. The CDR3 contains 14 residues. CDR3 in amino acids: CASSHGTIQETQYF. Here the CDR3 DNA reads TGCGCCAGCAGCCATGGGACTATTCAAGAGACCCAGTACTTC.

This sequence joins TRBV27 and TRBJ1-5; weak D call: TRBD1 (5 bases). Germline CDR1 and CDR2: MNHEY and SMNVEV (reference sequence). The CDR3 covers 16 residues. V lost 0 bases, J lost 4 bases, and 13 bases lay in between. The CDR3 DNA sequence: TGTGCCAGCAGTTTATCAGGGCAGGGCTGGAATCAGCCCCAGCATTTT. Its translation is CASSLSGQGWNQPQHF.

The V and J genes are TRBV7-9 and TRBJ2-3; 12 bases line up with TRBD2. Germline CDR1 reads SEHNR; CDR2 reads FQNEAQ (reference sequence). V shed 5 bases and J 6 bases; nucleotides not matched to a gene: 6. The CDR3 spans 15 residues. The CDR3 DNA reads TGTGCCAGCAGCCCGACTAGCGGGAGTTTCGATACGCAGTATTTT. The encoded protein is CASSPTSGSFDTQYF.

CDR3 nucleotide sequence: TGTGCCAGCTCACTTCTAGGACAGTTGAACACTGAAGCTTTCTTT. This sequence encodes CASSLLGQLNTEAFF. The chain carries TRBV18 and TRBJ1-1, with D maybe TRBD1 (6 bases). V was trimmed by 4 bases and J by 0 bases, leaving 12 bases between them. The CDR3 totals 15 residues. Germline lookup yields CDR1 KGHSH and CDR2 LQKENI. The whole variable domain, remainder taken from reference TRBV18 and TRBJ1-1, is NAGVMQNPRHLVRRRGQEARLRCSPMKGHSHVYWYRQLPEEGLKFMVYLQKENIIDESGMPKERFSAEFPKEGPSILRIQQVVRGDSAAYFCASSLLGQLNTEAFFGQGTRLTVV.